Listed below are T cell receptor beta chains from one sample, sequenced in a study of shared clonotypes between healthy human individuals. Here immunoSEQ multiplex PCR was the method, and the copy in TCRdb shows in-frame clones only, minus some. This sample has roughly 330,000 clones, with 74% found just once. Specimen: memory CD4+ T cells sorted from blood. The receptors shown here come from a man in his thirties or forties in good health. The CDR3 runs from the conserved cysteine through the conserved F or W.

TRBJ2-5 TRBV15 CATSRAWGGAETQYF
TRBJ2-5 TRBV6-4 CASSPRAGRGETQYF
TRBJ2-1 TRBV19 CASKVAGIYNEQFF
TRBJ1-3 TRBV4-1 CASSQAGQLSSGNTIYF
TRBJ1-5 TRBV18 CASSPPGQANYQPQHF
TRBJ2-7 TRBV20-1 CSARGLAEQYF
TRBJ1-5 TRBV7-2 CASSLEVGNQPQHF
TRBJ2-5 TRBV7-2 CASGETQYF
TRBJ2-4 TRBV27 CASSAFLAREAKNIQYF
TRBJ2-1 TRBV5-1 CASSSTGSTGYNEQFF
TRBJ2-1 TRBV5-1 CASSWGLAGGSYNEQFF
TRBJ2-7 TRBV6-1 CASRGQGADHEQYF
TRBJ1-5 TRBV27 CASSLGRETPQHF
TRBJ1-2 TRBV7-9 CASSFGRGYGYTF
TRBJ2-5 TRBV11-1 CASSLGRQQETQYF
TRBJ2-7 TRBV27 CASRSMAEAWYEQYF
TRBJ2-5 TRBV4-1 CASSQQTGTQETQYF
TRBJ2-1 TRBV11-3 CASSLGLSSGSSYNEQFF
TRBJ2-2 TRBV7-6 CASSLYGTSGVNTGELFF
TRBJ1-3 TRBV11-1 CASSGGLTGNTIYF
TRBJ2-1 TRBV7-9 CASSLDFGGNEQFF
TRBJ2-1 TRBV18 CASSPVGQSSYNEQFF
TRBJ2-2 TRBV4-1 CASSLRGLAGLNTGELFF
TRBJ1-6 TRBV29-1 CSGGYTPTPYSPLHF
TRBJ2-7 TRBV5-1 CASSSVQGGSEQYF
TRBJ2-1 TRBV28 CASSFGTSGRYEQFF
TRBJ1-1 TRBV7-9 CASSFNDRVNTEAFF
TRBJ2-7 TRBV18 CASSPQEVPYEQYF
TRBJ2-7 TRBV7-2 CAISLGVSVHEQYF
TRBJ2-7 TRBV5-6 CASSSVRTAYEQYF
TRBJ2-5 TRBV11-2 CASSLVWTSGRRGQETQYF
TRBJ2-7 TRBV6-5 CASKELSSYEQYF
TRBJ2-1 TRBV9 CASSAGTLGINEQFF
TRBJ2-2 TRBV7-9 CASTLGVAGATGELFF
TRBJ2-1 TRBV28 CASGLREQFF
TRBJ2-5 TRBV9 CASSVGDTPYQETQYF
TRBJ1-5 TRBV28 CASAHNQPQHF
TRBJ2-2 TRBV5-3 CARRKQGWTGELFF
TRBJ2-7 TRBV7-8 CASTPDYAREQYF
TRBJ2-7 TRBV5-1 CASSPTSLNYEQYF
TRBJ2-6 TRBV11-2 CASSFSPRGSGANVLTF
TRBJ2-6 TRBV5-6 CASSLASSGANVLTF
TRBJ2-7 TRBV6-5 CASKRKREGNYEQYF
TRBJ2-1 TRBV7-3 CASSPLAPKGDNEQFF
TRBJ2-3 TRBV14 CASNLAGDFTQYF
TRBJ1-5 TRBV5-5 CASSFQGDQPQHF
TRBJ2-7 TRBV7-2 CASSFGSGIYEQYF
TRBJ2-2 TRBV7-8 CASSSGGTNSGELFF